A selection of T cell receptor beta chains follows, all from one sample in a study of T-cell reconstitution after alpha-beta-depleted transplantation in children. TCRdb reprocessed the PCR reads via MiXCR and lists one record per CDR3 protein. The sample yields some 150,000 distinct CDR3 sequences, around 10% seen once. The sequenced sample was PBMCs, mostly from graft donor cells, obtained 180 days after TCRalphabeta/CD19-depleted stem cell transplant. These TCRs come from a female patient between 2 and 10 years old who had a stem cell transplant for congenital amegakaryocytic thrombocytopenia, so the T cells may come from the graft donor. CDR3s include the opening cysteine and the closing phenylalanine or tryptophan. A D gene is named only where the DNA matches it firmly. Expanded clones are given a class, and other clones once, few, many or no size at all.

j_call clone_size d_call v_call cdr3_aa cdr3_nt
TRBJ2-1 many TRBD2 TRBV10-1 CASSEWREGDNEQFF TGCGCCAGCAGTGAATGGCGGGAGGGCGACAATGAGCAGTTCTTC
TRBJ1-1 many NA TRBV2 CASSRETNTEAFF TGTGCCAGCAGTCGGGAGACGAACACTGAAGCTTTCTTT
TRBJ2-5 NA TRBD2 TRBV3-1 CASSQGLAGAETQYF TGTGCCAGCAGCCAAGGGCTAGCGGGAGCCGAGACCCAGTACTTC
TRBJ2-1 NA NA TRBV20-1 CSARPAQGIYNEQFF TGCAGTGCTAGGCCGGCGCAGGGAATTTACAATGAGCAGTTCTTC
TRBJ2-5 many NA TRBV7-8 CASSPPRWYRNQETQYF TGTGCCAGCAGCCCTCCACGTTGGTATCGAAACCAAGAGACCCAGTACTTC
TRBJ2-1 few NA TRBV10-3 CAILKPEQGYNEQFF TGTGCCATCCTTAAACCCGAACAGGGCTACAATGAGCAGTTCTTC
TRBJ2-1 many NA TRBV6-6 CASIGFEQFF TGTGCCAGCATTGGTTTTGAGCAGTTCTTC
TRBJ1-5 many NA TRBV2 CASSGQYSNQPQHF TGTGCCAGCAGTGGGCAATATAGCAATCAGCCCCAGCATTTT
TRBJ2-1 few NA TRBV10-1 CASSESSREQFF TGCGCCAGCAGTGAGTCCTCGCGGGAGCAGTTCTTC
TRBJ1-2 NA NA TRBV5-1 CASSLGEIYGYTF TGCGCCAGCAGCTTAGGGGAGATCTATGGCTACACCTTC
TRBJ2-7 many TRBD1 TRBV10-3 CAISESADRGPVEQYF TGTGCCATCAGTGAGTCAGCGGACAGGGGACCCGTGGAGCAGTACTTC